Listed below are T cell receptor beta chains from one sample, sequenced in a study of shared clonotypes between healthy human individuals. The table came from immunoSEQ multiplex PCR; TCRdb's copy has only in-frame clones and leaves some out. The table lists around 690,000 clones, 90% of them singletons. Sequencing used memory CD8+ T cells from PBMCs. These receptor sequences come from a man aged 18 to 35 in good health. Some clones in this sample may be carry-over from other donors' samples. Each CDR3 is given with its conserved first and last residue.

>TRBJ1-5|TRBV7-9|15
CASSGGQEPYQPQHF
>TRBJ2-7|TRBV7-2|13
CASSFFSGYEQYF
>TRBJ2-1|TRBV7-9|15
CASSLTLLGFNEQFF
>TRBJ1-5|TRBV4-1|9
CASSQPQHF
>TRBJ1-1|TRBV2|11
CASRRGEDAFF
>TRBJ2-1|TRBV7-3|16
CASSLGLAMVHNEQFF
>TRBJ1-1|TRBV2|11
CASRDNTEAFF
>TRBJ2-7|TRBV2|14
CASTEGSETYEQYF
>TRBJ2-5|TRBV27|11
CASRRGETQYF
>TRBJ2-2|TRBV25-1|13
CASRAGRAGELFF
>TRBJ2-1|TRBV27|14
CASSFLGGDSEQFF
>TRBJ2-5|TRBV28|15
CASSLTGEGLETQYF
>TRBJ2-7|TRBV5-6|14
CASSGDNRAYEQYF
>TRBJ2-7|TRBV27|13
CASSPGTTGEQYF
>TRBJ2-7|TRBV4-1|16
CASSQRSGLAVGEQYF
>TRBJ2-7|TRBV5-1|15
CASSLGPAGSYEQYF
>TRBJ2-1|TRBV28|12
CASSLKGLKQFF
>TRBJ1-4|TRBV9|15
CASSVAGGINEKLFF
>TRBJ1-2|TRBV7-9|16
CASSPQGAQKLWGYTF
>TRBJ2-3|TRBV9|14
CASSVAGSTDTQYF
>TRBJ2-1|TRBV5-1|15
CASSFFGTSTNEQFF
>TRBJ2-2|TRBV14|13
CASSQVVAGELFF
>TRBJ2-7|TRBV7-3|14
CASSLGGGTNEQYF
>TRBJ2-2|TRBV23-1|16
CANHGASGSNTGELFF
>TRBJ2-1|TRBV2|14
CASPSRDRVNEQFF
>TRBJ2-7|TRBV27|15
CASGRTGIRSYEQYF
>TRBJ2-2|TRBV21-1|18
CASSTGTGGRPNTGELFF
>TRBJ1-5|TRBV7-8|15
CASSLEGQGIQPQHF
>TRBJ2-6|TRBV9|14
CASSPSTGANVLTF
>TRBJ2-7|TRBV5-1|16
CASSFDREGSSYEQYF
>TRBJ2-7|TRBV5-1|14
CASSFIRGAYEQYF
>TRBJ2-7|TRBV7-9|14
CASSFRPKPYEQYF
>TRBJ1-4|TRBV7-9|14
CASSLGASEEKLFF
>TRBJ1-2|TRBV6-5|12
CASSYRSYGYTF
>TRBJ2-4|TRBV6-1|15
CASRDVILAKNIQYF
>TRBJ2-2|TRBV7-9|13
CASSFEGTGELFF
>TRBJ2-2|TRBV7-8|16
CASSPRDSRNTGELFF
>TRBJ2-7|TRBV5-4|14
CASSIAGGTYEQYF
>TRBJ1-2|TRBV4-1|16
CASSQEAWGGLYGYTF
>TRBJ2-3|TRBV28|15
CASSYSGASTDTQYF
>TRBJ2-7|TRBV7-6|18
CASSSIRSETGDPYEQYF
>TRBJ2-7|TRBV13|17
CASSLSGLAGLNYEQYF
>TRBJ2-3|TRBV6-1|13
CASSDWEIDTQYF
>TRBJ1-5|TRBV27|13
CASSFRVSQPQHF
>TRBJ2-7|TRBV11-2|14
CASSRGQGWDEQYF
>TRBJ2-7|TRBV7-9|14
CASSNQRGWDEQYF
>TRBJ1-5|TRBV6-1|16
CASSASRGTGRQPQHF